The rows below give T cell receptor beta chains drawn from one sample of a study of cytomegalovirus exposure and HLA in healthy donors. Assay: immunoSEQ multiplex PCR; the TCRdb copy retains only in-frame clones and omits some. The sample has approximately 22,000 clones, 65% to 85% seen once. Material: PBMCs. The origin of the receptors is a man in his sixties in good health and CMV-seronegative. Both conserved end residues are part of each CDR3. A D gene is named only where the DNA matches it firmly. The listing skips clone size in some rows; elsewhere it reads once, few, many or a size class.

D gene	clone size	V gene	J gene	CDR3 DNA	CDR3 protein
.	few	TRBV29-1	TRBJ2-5	TGCAGCGTTTTGCGGGATGAAGAGACCCAGTACTTC	CSVLRDEETQYF
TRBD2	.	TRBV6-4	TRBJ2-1	TGTGCCAGCAGTGACTCGACTAGCGGGAGCAATGAGCAGTTCTTC	CASSDSTSGSNEQFF
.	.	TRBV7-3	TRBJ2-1	TGTGCCAGCAGCTCCCTCGGAGGGGTTAGTGTTAATGAGCAGTTCTTC	CASSSLGGVSVNEQFF
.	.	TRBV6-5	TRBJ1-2	TGTGCCAGCAGCCCCGGCGGCTACTATGGCTACCCCTTC	CASSPGGYYGYPF
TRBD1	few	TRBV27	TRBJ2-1	TGTGCCAGCAGTTTAGAGGGGACAGTTTATTACAATGAGCAGTTCTTC	CASSLEGTVYYNEQFF
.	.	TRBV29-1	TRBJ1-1	TGCAGCGGCGGAACAGGGAACACTGAAGCTTTCTTT	CSGGTGNTEAFF
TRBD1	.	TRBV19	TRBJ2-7	TGTGCCAGTGCCCCGGGACAGGGGGCGGGAGCAGCCTACTTC	CASAPGQGAGAAYF
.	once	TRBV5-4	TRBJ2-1	TGTGCCAGCAGCTTCGCCCGGGGGGCAGGGTACAATGAGCAGTTCTTC	CASSFARGAGYNEQFF
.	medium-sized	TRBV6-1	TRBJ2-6	TGTGCCAGCAGTTCCCAGGGGTCCGGGGCCAACGTCCTGACTTTC	CASSSQGSGANVLTF
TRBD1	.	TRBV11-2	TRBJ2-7	TGTGCCAGCAGCTTCCGGGACAGGTTCTCCGAGCAGTACTTC	CASSFRDRFSEQYF
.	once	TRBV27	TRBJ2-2	TGTGCCAGCAGTTTTTGGAGACAGACCACCGGGGAGCTGTTTTTT	CASSFWRQTTGELFF
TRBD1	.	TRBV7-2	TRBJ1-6	TGTGCCAGCAGCCCTCGGGGGGGACAGGGATATAATTCACCCCTCCACTTT	CASSPRGGQGYNSPLHF
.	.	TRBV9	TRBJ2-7	TGTGCCAGCAGCGCTGGACAGAACTACGAGCAGTACTTC	CASSAGQNYEQYF
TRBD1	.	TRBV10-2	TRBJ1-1	TGCGCCAGCAGGGGACAGGCCTGGGTTGAAGCTTTCTTT	CASRGQAWVEAFF
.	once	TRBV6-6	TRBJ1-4	TGTGCCAGCAGTTCCCCGGGATACCGTGAAAAACTGTTTTTT	CASSSPGYREKLFF
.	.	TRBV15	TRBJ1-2	TGTGCCACCAGCAGGCGGGGCCGGAATACTGGAGGCTACACCTTC	CATSRRGRNTGGYTF
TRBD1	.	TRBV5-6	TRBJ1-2	TGTGCCAGCAGCTTGACAGGGGTCAACTATGGCTACACCTTC	CASSLTGVNYGYTF